The table lists the clone carrying this TCR beta chain with many counts. This sample is drawn from a study of naive and memory T cell subsets. After CD4 positive bead selection, the CD4-negative fraction gave CD8 T cells. The beta constant-region primer was an equimolar mix of two oligonucleotides covering TRBC1 and TRBC2. The cDNA 3' end received a ligated single-stranded oligonucleotide carrying the SP2 primer and a 12-nucleotide UMI. TCRdb re-called the UMI-ligation and nested PCR reads with MiXCR, one entry per CDR3 protein. The data contain about 85,000 distinct CDR3 sequences, less than 15% of them singletons. This receptor was identified in a human donor in good health. The sample taken for sequencing was central memory CD4+ T cells from blood.

CDR3: CASSRTLAGGETQYF. CDR3 DNA sequence: TGTGCCAGCAGCCGCACCCTAGCGGGAGGAGAGACCCAGTACTTC. V is TRBV4-2 and J is TRBJ2-5; 11 bases align to TRBD2. The germline gives CDR1 LGHNA, CDR2 YNFKEQ. J was trimmed by 4 bases and V by 4 bases; bases with no gene match: 5. The CDR3 sequence is 15 residues long.